Below are 32 T cell receptor beta chains sequenced from a single sample in a study of cytomegalovirus exposure and HLA in healthy donors. PCR amplification relied on 60 Vbeta primers (plus 13 Jbeta primers). The protocol was immunoSEQ multiplex PCR, while the TCRdb copy is restricted to in-frame clones and leaves out a portion. The table shows 120,000 to 150,000 clones, with roughly 80% occurring only once. Sequencing used PBMCs. Receptors were obtained from a woman between 40 and 55 years old in good health and CMV-seropositive.

The DNA of the CDR3 is TGTGCCAGCAGCTTATATCTTCGCCTAGCGGGAGTCTACAATGAGCAGTTCTTC. Its protein product is CASSLYLRLAGVYNEQFF. The chain has TRBV11-2 and TRBJ2-1; 10 bases map to TRBD2. V shed 2 bases, J shed 3 bases, and the junction held 10 bases outside the gene matches. The V gene's germline CDR1 is SGHAT and CDR2 FQNNGV. This CDR3 has 18 amino acids.

This chain uses TRBV5-8 with TRBJ2-5, with D unresolved. The J call may be faulty, since TRBJ2-7 better matches the DNA end. This CDR3 spans 15 amino acids. Germline loops: CDR1 SGHTS, CDR2 YDEGEE. In nucleotides, the CDR3 is TGTGCCAGCAGCTTGGCCCCAGGTCGAACCTACGAGCAGTACTTC. It translates to CASSLAPGRTYEQYF.

The J gene is TRBJ2-7, the V gene TRBV7-8; TRBD2 matches at 12 bases. The V gene's germline CDR1 is SGHVS and CDR2 FQNEAQ. V gave up 4 bases and J gave up 6 bases; unmatched junction bases: 1. CDR3 size: 13 residues. CDR3 protein: CASSSSGRGEQYF. The CDR3, as DNA: TGTGCCAGCAGCTCTAGCGGGAGGGGCGAGCAGTACTTC.

The chain has TRBV29-1 and TRBJ2-2; 8 bases are a match to TRBD2. Trimming removed 6 bases from V and 4 bases from J; junction bases left unmatched: 7. Germline-derived CDR1 and CDR2 are SQVTM and ANQGSEA. The CDR3 is 14 residues long. CDR3 protein: CSVDGGDSTGELFF. The CDR3 region has the DNA TGCAGCGTCGACGGGGGGGACTCCACCGGGGAGCTGTTTTTT.

In this sample, this clone turned up a few times. The chain employs TRBV6-1 and TRBJ1-1, with D possibly TRBD1 on 6 matching bases. The CDR3 has 13 amino acids. The V end was cut by 7 bases, the J end by 3 bases, with 12 bases between. CDR1 is MNHNS and CDR2 is SASEGT in the germline V gene. CDR3 DNA sequence: TGTGCCAGCAAGGGGGTTTGGGACACTGAAGCTTTCTTT. Amino acid sequence: CASKGVWDTEAFF.

The gene calls are TRBV9 and TRBJ1-6, with 7 bases identical to TRBD1. V trimming: 3 bases; J trimming: 0 bases; junction bases outside the gene matches: 3. The CDR3 runs 16 residues. Germline V gives CDR1 SGDLS, CDR2 YYNGEE. The DNA of the CDR3 is TGTGCCAGCAGCGAAACAGGGGTCTCCTATAATTCACCCCTCCACTTT. Residues: CASSETGVSYNSPLHF.

The chain is built from TRBV29-1 and TRBJ1-1, with TRBD1 as a possible D gene (5 bases). The V end lost 1 base, the J end lost 5 bases, and 17 bases lay between the germline ends. The germline CDR1 and CDR2 sequences are SQVTM and ANQGSEA. The CDR3 sequence is 15 residues long. The CDR3 region is CSVEGPLTGGTEAFF. The CDR3 bases are TGCAGCGTTGAAGGGCCATTGACCGGGGGAACTGAAGCTTTCTTT.

This sequence joins TRBV5-7 and TRBJ2-1; TRBD1 agrees at 10 bases. TRBV5-7 is placed among ORFs of uncertain function. Trimming at V came to 4 bases and at J to 5 bases, leaving 3 bases not matched to a gene. The CDR3 is 14 residues long. The CDR3 reads CASSRTGGNNEQFF. DNA of the CDR3: TGTGCCAGCAGCCGGACAGGGGGTAACAATGAGCAGTTCTTC.

The chain uses TRBV28 and TRBJ2-7, with 10 positions matching TRBD2. The V gene end was trimmed by 3 bases and the J gene end by 3 bases; junction bases not matched to a gene: 5. This CDR3 has 15 residues. CDR1 and CDR2 from the germline V gene are MDHEN and SYDVKM. CDR3: CASSFSGRAFYEQYF. Here the CDR3 DNA reads TGTGCCAGCAGTTTCAGCGGGAGGGCCTTCTACGAGCAGTACTTC.

This clone was recorded only once. The rearrangement uses TRBV7-9 and TRBJ2-7; D unclear. Trimming removed 4 bases at V and 4 bases at J, with 8 bases between. The germline CDR1 and CDR2 sequences are SEHNR and FQNEAQ (reference sequence). CDR3 size: 12 residues. The CDR3 DNA is TGTGCCAGCAGCTCCGAGGTATACGAGCAGTACTTC. Its protein product is CASSSEVYEQYF.

CDR3 nucleotides: TGTGCCAGCAGCTTAGCGTTGTCGGGGGGCAATGAGCAGTTCTTC. This codes for CASSLALSGGNEQFF. The rearrangement links TRBV7-9 to TRBJ2-1, with 7 bases lining up with TRBD2. CDR3 length equals 15 residues. Germline-derived CDR1 and CDR2 are SEHNR and FQNEAQ (reference sequence). After removal of 0 bases from V and 6 bases from J, the junction contained 5 bases not matched to a gene.

This chain links TRBV5-1 with TRBJ2-1, with D unclear. This CDR3 has 16 residues. The ends were cut back, 2 bases at V and 0 bases at J, with 12 bases in the middle. Per the germline V gene, CDR1 is SGHRS and CDR2 is YFSETQ. The CDR3 loop is CASSFQATSSYNEQFF. As DNA, the CDR3 is TGCGCCAGCAGCTTCCAGGCCACAAGCTCCTACAATGAGCAGTTCTTC.

The V and J genes are TRBV7-3 and TRBJ2-1; TRBD2 matches at 8 bases. The CDR3 length is 13 residues. The germline V gene has CDR1 SGHTA and CDR2 FQGTGA. Trimming cost V 2 bases and J 8 bases; bases outside gene matches: 2. The CDR3 DNA is TGTGCCAGCAGCTTATCCGGGGGGGATGAGCAGTTCTTC. Protein product: CASSLSGGDEQFF.

The CDR3 DNA is TGTGCCAGCAGCTTGCGTCCGGGGACATCCTACAATGAGCAGTTCTTC. Translated: CASSLRPGTSYNEQFF. The chain has TRBV5-4 and TRBJ2-1, with D perhaps matching TRBD1 (6 bases). From germline, CDR1 is SGHNT and CDR2 YYREEE (reference sequence). Trimming took off 1 base at V and 1 base at J, with 12 bases between the two ends. The CDR3 loop spans 16 amino acids.

The genes are TRBV9 and TRBJ1-2; a weak D match, TRBD1 (5 bases). The CDR3 extends over 13 amino acids. Germline loops: CDR1 SGDLS, CDR2 YYNGEE. V was shortened by 2 bases and J by 7 bases, with 12 bases between the two germline ends. The CDR3 DNA reads TGTGCCAGCAGCGTCCCAGGGCGAAGTGGCTACACCTTC. Its translation: CASSVPGRSGYTF.

A remark on this clone: Within the sample, other DNA sequences also encode this same CDR3. CDR3 sequence reads: CASSYGQGGEKLFF. For the CDR3, the DNA is TGTGCCAGCAGTTACGGCCAGGGAGGAGAAAAACTGTTTTTT. The chain combines TRBV6-5 with TRBJ1-4; a weak D match, TRBD1 (5 bases). Germline CDR1 and CDR2: MNHEY and SVGAGI. V was shortened by 2 bases and J by 8 bases, with 12 bases between the two germline ends. The CDR3 contains 14 residues.

The chain couples TRBV27 to TRBJ1-5; D may be TRBD1 (5 bases). V was trimmed by 4 bases and J by 0 bases, leaving 7 bases between them. Germline V gives CDR1 MNHEY, CDR2 SMNVEV (reference sequence). The CDR3 runs to 14 residues. The CDR3 region has the DNA TGTGCCAGCAGTTCTAGGGGTAGCAATCAGCCCCAGCATTTT. Its translation: CASSSRGSNQPQHF.

The chain couples TRBV6-5 to TRBJ2-1; TRBD1 is a possible D gene (5 bases). Germline lookup yields CDR1 MNHEY and CDR2 SVGAGI. The germline V and J ends were trimmed by 0 bases and 6 bases, with 9 bases remaining between them. The CDR3 consists of 14 residues. The CDR3 DNA sequence: TGTGCCAGCAGTTACTCTACAGGCCTCAATGAGCAGTTCTTC. It encodes CASSYSTGLNEQFF.

Comments on this clone: One end of the junction varies from germline; a read error may be responsible. The rearrangement links TRBV6-5 to TRBJ2-1; D gene unclear. The CDR3 spans 14 residues. Looked up from germline, CDR1 is MNHEY and CDR2 is SVGAGI. In nucleotides, the CDR3 is TGTGCCAGCAGAGAAGATGTCTCCTACCATGAGCAGTTCTTC. Its translation is CASREDVSYHEQFF.

V and J are TRBV5-4 and TRBJ2-2; 15 bases line up with TRBD2. The V gene's germline CDR1 is SGHNT and CDR2 YYREEE (reference sequence). The CDR3 length is 16 residues. V shed 3 bases, J shed 7 bases, and the junction held 4 bases outside the gene matches. The CDR3 sequence: CASSYGLAGGSGELFF. In DNA form, the CDR3 reads TGTGCCAGCAGCTATGGACTAGCGGGAGGGAGCGGGGAGCTGTTTTTT.

This sequence joins TRBV18 and TRBJ1-1; D is possibly TRBD1 (5 bases). The V gene's germline CDR1 is KGHSH and CDR2 LQKENI. V lost 3 bases and J 4 bases, leaving 18 bases between the germline ends. The CDR3 spans 16 residues. The CDR3 region has the DNA TGTGCCAGCTCACCCCTAAGTGGGGCGGAGACCACTGAAGCTTTCTTT. This translates into CASSPLSGAETTEAFF.

CDR3 sequence (DNA): TGCAGCGTTGATCCCCTACTAGCGGGAGTCAATGAGCAGTTCTTC. Translated: CSVDPLLAGVNEQFF. V usage is TRBV29-1 and J usage is TRBJ2-1, with TRBD2 identical over 11 bases. Trimming cost V 3 bases and J 6 bases; bases outside gene matches: 7. CDR3 length: 15 residues. Germline lookup yields CDR1 SQVTM and CDR2 ANQGSEA.

The chain has TRBV6-5 and TRBJ1-5; the D gene is possibly TRBD1 (5 bases). Trimming shortened V by 4 bases and J by 9 bases, and 13 bases separated the two germline ends. Looked up from germline, CDR1 is MNHEY and CDR2 is SVGAGI. The CDR3 loop spans 13 amino acids. The CDR3 coding sequence is TGTGCCAGCAGTTTGGGACTAGAGGCGCCCCAGCATTTT. Translation gives CASSLGLEAPQHF.

Note on this clone: Other DNA variants within this sample encode the same CDR3. This chain connects TRBV10-3 to TRBJ1-4, with 10 bases matching TRBD1. The CDR3 consists of 16 residues. Germline trimming cut 4 bases from V and 7 bases from J; bases unmatched to any gene: 9. The germline V gene has CDR1 ENHRY and CDR2 SYGVKD. The CDR3 loop reads CAISAGPGQGSEKLFF. The CDR3 region has the DNA TGTGCCATCAGTGCAGGACCGGGACAGGGGTCTGAAAAACTGTTTTTT.

This clone was seen a handful of times. The V gene is TRBV5-8, the J gene TRBJ1-5; 7 bases line up with TRBD1. CDR1 is SGHTS and CDR2 is YDEGEE in the germline V gene. V was clipped by 5 bases and J by 5 bases; unmatched bases: 4. CDR3 length: 13 amino acids. The CDR3 coding sequence is TGTGCCAGCAGTAAAGACAGGGATCAGCCCCAGCATTTT. Translated: CASSKDRDQPQHF.

The chain links TRBV2 to TRBJ1-1; the match to TRBD1 covers 10 bases. From germline, CDR1 is SNHLY and CDR2 FYNNEI. This CDR3 spans 15 amino acids. V lost 7 bases and J lost 4; bases outside the gene matches: 9. CDR3 protein: CASTGSGDRGTEAFF. CDR3 nucleotide sequence: TGTGCCAGCACCGGATCAGGGGACAGGGGCACTGAAGCTTTCTTT.

This clone was seen just once. The chain couples TRBV18 to TRBJ2-1, with D possibly being TRBD1 (6 bases). The CDR3 contains 13 residues. The V end was cut by 6 bases, the J end by 0 bases, with 6 bases between. Germline CDR1 reads KGHSH; CDR2 reads LQKENI. CDR3 in DNA: TGTGCCAGCTCGACAGGCTCCTACAATGAGCAGTTCTTC. Protein: CASSTGSYNEQFF.

This clone has just one count. The chain carries TRBV19 and TRBJ2-1; TRBD2 matches 8 bases. V lost 5 bases to trimming and J lost 0 bases; unmatched junction nucleotides: 9. The CDR3 sequence is 17 residues long. Germline-derived CDR1 and CDR2 are LNHDA and SQIVND (reference sequence). The CDR3 loop is CASSVRGGLSSYNEQFF. The CDR3 DNA reads as TGTGCCAGTAGTGTACGGGGGGGCTTGAGCTCCTACAATGAGCAGTTCTTC.

The genes are TRBV30 and TRBJ2-5, with D possibly matching TRBD1 (7 bases). The CDR3 length is 11 residues. The V end lost 3 bases, the J end lost 8 bases, and 10 bases lay between the germline ends. Looked up from germline, CDR1 is GTSNPN and CDR2 is SVGIG (reference sequence). The CDR3 DNA sequence: TGTGCCTGGAGCAGGGGGGACACCCAGTACTTC. Translation gives CAWSRGDTQYF.

The V call is TRBV9, the J call TRBJ2-3; 10 nucleotides line up with TRBD2. Germline loops: CDR1 SGDLS, CDR2 YYNGEE. This CDR3 contains 15 residues. The V gene end was trimmed by 3 bases and the J gene end by 4 bases; junction bases not matched to a gene: 5. CDR3 DNA: TGTGCCAGCAGCGCGATAGCGGGAGGAGCAGATACGCAGTATTTT. Residues: CASSAIAGGADTQYF.

The V gene is TRBV11-2, the J gene TRBJ1-2; 8 nucleotides agree with TRBD1. The germline V gene has CDR1 SGHAT and CDR2 FQNNGV. Germline trimming cut 3 bases from V and 4 bases from J; bases unmatched to any gene: 4. The length of the CDR3 is 14 residues. CDR3 amino acids: CASSFSGGAYGYTF. The CDR3 bases are TGTGCCAGCAGCTTTTCAGGGGGCGCCTATGGCTACACCTTC.

This rearrangement joins TRBV10-1 to TRBJ2-3; the D gene is possibly TRBD2 (5 bases). Trimming cost V 3 bases and J 6 bases, with 13 bases left between them. The CDR3 has 14 residues. In germline, CDR1 is WNHNN, CDR2 SYGVQD (reference sequence). CDR3 region: CASSEQTKKDTQYF. The CDR3 DNA follows: TGCGCCAGCAGTGAACAGACTAAAAAGGATACGCAGTATTTT.